This TCR beta chain is drawn from a study of T-cell reconstitution after alpha-beta-depleted transplantation in children. General study points: Recipient T cells and thymic progenitors that survived were the source of the high TCRbeta diversity seen at day 60 in some patients.

This clonotype was seen ten or more times. Its cognate antigen is unknown. Preparation of the TCRbeta library involved a method that used unique molecular identifiers. One entry per CDR3 protein results from TCRdb running MiXCR on the PCR reads. The table has 600,000 to 700,000 distinct CDR3 sequences, around 14% seen once. Trimming removed 5 bases from V and 6 bases from J; junction bases left unmatched: 17. The CDR3 has 18 amino acids. The TCR was taken from a girl aged 2-10 years with congenital amegakaryocytic thrombocytopenia, due to receive a stem cell transplant. The chain links TRBV12-3 or TRBV12-4 to TRBJ2-1; 9 bases align to TRBD2. The material was PBMCs, obtained before TCRalphabeta/CD19-depleted stem cell transplant. The CDR3 protein is CASSPLWGASGIPNEQFF. The CDR3, as DNA: TGTGCCAGCAGTCCCCTCTGGGGGGCTAGCGGGATCCCCAATGAGCAGTTCTTC.